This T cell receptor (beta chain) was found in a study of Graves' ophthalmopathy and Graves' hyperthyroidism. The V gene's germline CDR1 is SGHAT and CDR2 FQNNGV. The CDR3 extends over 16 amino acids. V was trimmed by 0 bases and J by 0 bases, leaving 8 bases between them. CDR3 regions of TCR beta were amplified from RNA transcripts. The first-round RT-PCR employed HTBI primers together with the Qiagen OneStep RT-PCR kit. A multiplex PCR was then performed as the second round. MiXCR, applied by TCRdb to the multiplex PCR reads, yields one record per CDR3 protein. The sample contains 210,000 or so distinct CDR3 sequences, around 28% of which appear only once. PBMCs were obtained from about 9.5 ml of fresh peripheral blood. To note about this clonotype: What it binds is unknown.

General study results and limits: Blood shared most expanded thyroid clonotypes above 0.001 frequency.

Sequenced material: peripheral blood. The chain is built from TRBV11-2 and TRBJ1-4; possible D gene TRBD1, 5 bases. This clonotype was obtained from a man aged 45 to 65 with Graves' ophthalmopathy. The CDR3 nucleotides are TGTGCCAGCAGCTTAGATGGGGGGGCAACTAATGAAAAACTGTTTTTT. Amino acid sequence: CASSLDGGATNEKLFF. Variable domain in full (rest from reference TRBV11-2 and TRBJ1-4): EAGVAQSPRYKIIEKRQSVAFWCNPISGHATLYWYQQILGQGPKLLIQFQNNGVVDDSQLPKDRFSAERLKGVDSTLKIQPAKLEDSAVYLCASSLDGGATNEKLFFGSGTQLSVL.